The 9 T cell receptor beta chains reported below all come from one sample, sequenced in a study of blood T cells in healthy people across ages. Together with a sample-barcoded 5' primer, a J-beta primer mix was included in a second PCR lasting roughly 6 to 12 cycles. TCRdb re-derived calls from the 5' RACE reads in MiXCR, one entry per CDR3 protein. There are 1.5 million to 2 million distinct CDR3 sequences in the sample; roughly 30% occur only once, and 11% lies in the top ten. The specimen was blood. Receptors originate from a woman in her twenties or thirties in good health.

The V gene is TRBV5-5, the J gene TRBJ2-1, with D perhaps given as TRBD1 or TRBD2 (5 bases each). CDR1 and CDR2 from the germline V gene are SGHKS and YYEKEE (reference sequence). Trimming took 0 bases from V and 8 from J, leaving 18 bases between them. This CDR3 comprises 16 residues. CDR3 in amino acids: CASSLEAGTARHEQFF. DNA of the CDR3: TGTGCCAGCAGCTTGGAGGCCGGGACCGCCCGTCATGAGCAGTTCTTC.

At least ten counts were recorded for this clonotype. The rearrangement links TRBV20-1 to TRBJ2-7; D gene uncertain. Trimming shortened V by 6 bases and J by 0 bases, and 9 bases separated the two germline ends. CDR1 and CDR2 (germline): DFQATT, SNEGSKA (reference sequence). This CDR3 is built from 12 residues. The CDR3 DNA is TGCAGTGCCACCTTAACCTCCTACGAGCAGTACTTC. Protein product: CSATLTSYEQYF.

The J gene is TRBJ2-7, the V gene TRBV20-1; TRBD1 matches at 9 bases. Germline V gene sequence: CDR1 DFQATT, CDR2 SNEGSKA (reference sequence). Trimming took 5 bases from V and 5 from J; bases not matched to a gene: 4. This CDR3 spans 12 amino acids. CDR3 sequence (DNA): TGCAGTGCTTGGACAGGGGTAAACGAGCAGTACTTC. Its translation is CSAWTGVNEQYF.

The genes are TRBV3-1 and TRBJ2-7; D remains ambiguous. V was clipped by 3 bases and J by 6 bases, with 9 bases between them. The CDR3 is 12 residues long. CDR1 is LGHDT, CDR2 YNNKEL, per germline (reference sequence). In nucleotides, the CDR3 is TGTGCCAGCAGCCATTCAGCCGTCGAGCAGTACTTC. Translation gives CASSHSAVEQYF.

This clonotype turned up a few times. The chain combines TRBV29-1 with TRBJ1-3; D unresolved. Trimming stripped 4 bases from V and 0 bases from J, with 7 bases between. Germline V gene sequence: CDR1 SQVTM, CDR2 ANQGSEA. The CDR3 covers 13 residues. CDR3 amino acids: CSVGASSGNTIYF. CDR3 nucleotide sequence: TGCAGCGTTGGTGCGAGCTCTGGAAACACCATATATTTT.

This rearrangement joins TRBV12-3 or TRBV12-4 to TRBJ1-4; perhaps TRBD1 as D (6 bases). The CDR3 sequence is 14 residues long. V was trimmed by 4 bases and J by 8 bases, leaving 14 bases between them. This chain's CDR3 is CASSSQGLKEKLFF. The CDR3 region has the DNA TGTGCCAGCAGTTCACAGGGCTTGAAGGAAAAACTGTTTTTT.

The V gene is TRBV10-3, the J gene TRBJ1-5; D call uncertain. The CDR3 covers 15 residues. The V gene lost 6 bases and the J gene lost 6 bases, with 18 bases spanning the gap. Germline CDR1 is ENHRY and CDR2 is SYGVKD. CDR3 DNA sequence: TGTGCCATCAGAGGAGAAGAGTGGGCCGGTCAGCCCCAGCATTTT. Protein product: CAIRGEEWAGQPQHF.

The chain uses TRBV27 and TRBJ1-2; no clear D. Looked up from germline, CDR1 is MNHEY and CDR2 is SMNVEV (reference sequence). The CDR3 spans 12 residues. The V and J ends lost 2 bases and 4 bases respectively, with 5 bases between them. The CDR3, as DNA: TGTGCCAGCAGTTTAACCTCCTATGGCTACACCTTC. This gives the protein CASSLTSYGYTF.

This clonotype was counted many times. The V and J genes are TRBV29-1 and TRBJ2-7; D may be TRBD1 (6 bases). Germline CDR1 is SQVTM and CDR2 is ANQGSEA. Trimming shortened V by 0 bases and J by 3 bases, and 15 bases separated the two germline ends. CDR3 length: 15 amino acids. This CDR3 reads CSVEEVQGGGYEQYF. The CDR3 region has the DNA TGCAGCGTTGAAGAGGTACAGGGCGGAGGCTACGAGCAGTACTTC.